The next 19 T cell receptor beta chains were all read from a single sample in a study of post-analysis software for immune sequencing data. Findings and limits, study-wide: Five TRBV segments occurring more often in patients than controls included TRBV5-6, TRBV5-1 and TRBV20-1.

Unique molecular identifiers were built into the TCR beta cDNA libraries. In TCRdb, the PCR reads were re-called with MiXCR into one record per CDR3 protein. The sample has about 760,000 distinct CDR3 sequences, approximately 30% seen once. These receptors are not linked to any known antigen. Input material: blood. The receptors stem from a girl aged 5 to 17 with multiple sclerosis.

This clonotype was observed a handful of times. This chain joins TRBV5-1 and TRBJ2-7; 8 nucleotides agree with TRBD1. The J call may be faulty, since TRBJ2-5 better matches the DNA end. CDR1 and CDR2 from the germline V gene are SGHRS and YFSETQ. CDR3 length: 15 amino acids. The CDR3 sequence: CASSPTDRGVETQYF. As DNA, the CDR3 is TGCGCCAGCAGCCCTACAGACAGGGGTGTAGAGACCCAGTACTTC.

In this sample, this clonotype turned up many times. The V gene is TRBV4-3, the J gene TRBJ1-2; D is undetermined. The V end lost 1 base, the J end lost 8 bases, and 11 bases lay between the germline ends. The length of the CDR3 is 13 residues. CDR1 and CDR2 (germline): LGHNA, YSLEER. Written as DNA, the CDR3 is TGCGCCAGCAGCCAAGTTTCCGGCGGGGGCTACACCTTC. Its translation is CASSQVSGGGYTF.

The chain employs TRBV12-3 or TRBV12-4 and TRBJ2-4; the D gene is possibly TRBD2 (6 bases). The length of the CDR3 is 17 residues. Between the trimmed V and J ends, which lost 1 base and 0 bases, there was a span of 13 bases. CDR3 protein: CASSLGGGELAKNIQYF. CDR3 DNA sequence: TGTGCCAGCAGTTTAGGGGGCGGGGAGCTAGCCAAAAACATTCAGTACTTC.

The chain carries TRBV6-5 and TRBJ2-3; no firm D call. CDR1 is MNHEY, CDR2 SVGAGI, per germline. The CDR3 loop spans 15 amino acids. Trimming stripped 0 bases from V and 5 bases from J, with 12 bases between. CDR3 residues: CASSYSGTAGDTQYF. The CDR3 bases are TGTGCCAGCAGTTACTCGGGTACAGCCGGAGATACGCAGTATTTT.

In its sample, this clonotype was seen many times. This chain links TRBV29-1 with TRBJ2-5; no clear D. Germline V CDR1 and CDR2: SQVTM, ANQGSEA. The V end lost 4 bases, the J end lost 1 base, and 1 base lay between the germline ends. The CDR3 loop spans 10 amino acids. CDR3 protein: CSVAQETQYF. The CDR3 coding sequence is TGCAGCGTTGCCCAAGAGACCCAGTACTTC.

In its sample, this clonotype was seen a few times. J is TRBJ1-2 and V is TRBV6-6; D call uncertain. V lost 8 bases and J 5 bases, leaving 9 bases between the germline ends. Looked up from germline, CDR1 is MNHNY and CDR2 is SVGAGI (reference sequence). CDR3 size: 11 residues. CDR3 DNA sequence: TGTGCCAGCCAGAACCCATATGGCTACACCTTC. This codes for CASQNPYGYTF.

J is TRBJ2-7 and V is TRBV3-1, with D hard to call. This CDR3 comprises 14 residues. Trimming took 0 bases from V and 5 from J, leaving 11 bases between them. CDR1 and CDR2 (germline): LGHDT, YNNKEL (reference sequence). This CDR3 reads CASSQDEATDEQYF. The CDR3 region has the DNA TGTGCCAGCAGCCAAGACGAAGCTACCGACGAGCAGTACTTC.

This clonotype has at least ten counts. V usage is TRBV7-2 and J usage is TRBJ1-2; 8 nucleotides align to TRBD1. The germline V gene has CDR1 SGHTA and CDR2 FQGNSA. V lost 1 base, J lost 3 bases, and 1 base stayed unmatched. This CDR3 comprises 14 residues. CDR3 loop: CASSLETGDYGYTF. DNA for the CDR3: TGTGCCAGCAGCTTAGAGACAGGGGACTATGGCTACACCTTC. Using reference TRBV7-2 and TRBJ1-2 for the parts outside the CDR3, the full variable domain is GAGVSQSPSNKVTEKGKDVELRCDPISGHTALYWYRQSLGQGLEFLIYFQGNSAPDKSGLPSDRFSAERTGGSVSTLTIQRTQQEDSAVYLCASSLETGDYGYTFGSGTRLTVV.

The V and J genes are TRBV11-2 and TRBJ2-3; TRBD1 matches 8 bases. CDR3 length: 19 residues. Trimming at V came to 0 bases and at J to 4 bases, leaving 15 bases not matched to a gene. Germline V gene lookup returns CDR1 SGHAT and CDR2 FQNNGV. CDR3 sequence (DNA): TGTGCCAGCAGCTTAGATCTCTTGCGTGGCAGGGGGCACGCAGATACGCAGTATTTT. It encodes CASSLDLLRGRGHADTQYF.

V usage is TRBV25-1 and J usage is TRBJ2-2; possible D gene TRBD2, 5 bases. Germline V CDR1 and CDR2: MGHDK, SYGVNS. The CDR3 spans 17 residues. Trimming removed 2 bases from V and 2 bases from J, with 15 bases in between. The CDR3 region has the DNA TGTGCCAGCAGTGAAATGTCAGGAGGCAGCAACACCGGGGAGCTGTTTTTT. This translates into CASSEMSGGSNTGELFF. Full variable domain (missing parts from reference TRBV25-1 and TRBJ2-2): EADIYQTPRYLVIGTGKKITLECSQTMGHDKMYWYQQDPGMELHLIHYSYGVNSTEKGDLSSESTVSRIRTEHFPLTLESARPSHTSQYLCASSEMSGGSNTGELFFGEGSRLTVL.

The chain links TRBV6-6 to TRBJ2-3; D possibly uses TRBD1 or TRBD2 (7 bases each). CDR3 length equals 15 residues. Germline V gives CDR1 MNHNY, CDR2 SVGAGI (reference sequence). Trimming took 0 bases from V and 4 from J, leaving 11 bases between them. For the CDR3, the DNA is TGTGCCAGCAGTTACTCGCAGGGGGGGCCAGATACGCAGTATTTT. Its protein is CASSYSQGGPDTQYF.

This clonotype came up a few times. The chain is built from TRBV29-1 and TRBJ2-5; 10 bases map to TRBD2. Looked up from germline, CDR1 is SQVTM and CDR2 is ANQGSEA. The CDR3 totals 12 residues. CDR3 sequence reads: CTAGLAVKTQYF. The DNA for the CDR3 is TGCACCGCTGGACTAGCGGTCAAGACCCAGTACTTC.

This clonotype was recorded a few times. The chain combines TRBV24-1 with TRBJ2-2; D gene ambiguous. V lost 0 bases and J lost 3, with 4 bases in between. The germline CDR1 and CDR2 sequences are KGHDR and SFDVKD. CDR3 length equals 14 residues. DNA of the CDR3: TGTGCCACCAGTGATTTGCGGGACACCGGGGAGCTGTTTTTT. Translated, it gives CATSDLRDTGELFF.

CDR3 bases: TGTGCCAGCAGCATGGGACAGGTGTACAATGAGCAGTTCTTC. Amino acid sequence: CASSMGQVYNEQFF. The chain links TRBV9 to TRBJ2-1; 8 bases line up with TRBD1. V lost 4 bases, J lost 4 bases, and 4 bases stayed unmatched. The CDR3 totals 14 residues. Germline loops: CDR1 SGDLS, CDR2 YYNGEE.

This clonotype has at least ten counts. The chain has TRBV28 and TRBJ2-3; 13 bases are shared with TRBD2. Germline assignment: CDR1 MDHEN and CDR2 SYDVKM. This CDR3 spans 18 amino acids. J was trimmed by 1 base and V by 3 bases; bases with no gene match: 7. CDR3 nucleotide sequence: TGTGCCAGCAGTTTTCTTGGACTAGCGGGAGAAGGCACAGATACGCAGTATTTT. Residues: CASSFLGLAGEGTDTQYF. Full variable domain (remainder filled in from reference TRBV28 and TRBJ2-3): DVKVTQSSRYLVKRTGEKVFLECVQDMDHENMFWYRQDPGLGLRLIYFSYDVKMKEKGDIPEGYSVSREKKERFSLILESASTNQTSMYLCASSFLGLAGEGTDTQYFGPGTRLTVL.

This clonotype was counted only a few times. V usage is TRBV10-3 and J usage is TRBJ2-1; 7 nucleotides line up with TRBD2. The CDR3 has 15 amino acids. Germline V gene data show CDR1 as ENHRY and CDR2 as SYGVKD. Trimming removed 10 bases from V and 7 bases from J; junction bases left unmatched: 16. The CDR3 region is CATLPGERDGNEQFF. For the CDR3, the DNA is TGTGCCACTCTCCCCGGGGAGCGGGATGGGAATGAGCAGTTCTTC.

In its sample, this clonotype was seen a few times. At one end the junction does not follow the germline gene, possibly because of a read error. The V call is TRBV18, the J call TRBJ2-7, with 7 nucleotides matching TRBD1. The CDR3 totals 15 residues. Germline assignment: CDR1 KGHSH and CDR2 LQKENI. DNA for the CDR3: TGTGCCAACTCACCACTCGGACAGGTATCCTACGAGCAGTACTTC. Translating gives CANSPLGQVSYEQYF.

V is TRBV29-1 and J is TRBJ1-1, with no clear D. The V gene lost 3 bases and the J gene lost 4 bases, with 12 bases spanning the gap. This CDR3 contains 13 residues. Germline V gives CDR1 SQVTM, CDR2 ANQGSEA. The CDR3 sequence: CSVDIPLGTEAFF. The CDR3 bases are TGCAGCGTTGATATCCCCCTCGGCACTGAAGCTTTCTTT.

A few counts support this clonotype. This chain links TRBV6-5 with TRBJ2-3; possible D gene TRBD2, 6 bases. V was shortened by 2 bases and J by 6 bases, with 15 bases between the two germline ends. This CDR3 comprises 15 residues. Germline assignment: CDR1 MNHEY and CDR2 SVGAGI. The CDR3 loop is CASSYRGSPGDTQYF. The CDR3, as DNA: TGTGCCAGCAGTTACCGGGGGTCCCCGGGGGATACGCAGTATTTT.